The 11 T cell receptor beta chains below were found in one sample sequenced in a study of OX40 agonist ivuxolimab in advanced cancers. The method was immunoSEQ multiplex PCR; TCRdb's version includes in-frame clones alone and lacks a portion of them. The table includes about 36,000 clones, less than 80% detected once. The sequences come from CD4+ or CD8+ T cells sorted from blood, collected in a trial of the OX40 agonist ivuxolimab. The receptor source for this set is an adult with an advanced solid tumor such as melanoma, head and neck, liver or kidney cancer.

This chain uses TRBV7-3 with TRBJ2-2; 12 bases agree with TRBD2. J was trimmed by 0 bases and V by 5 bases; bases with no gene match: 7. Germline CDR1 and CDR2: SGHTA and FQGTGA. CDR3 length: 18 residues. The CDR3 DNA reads TGTGCCAGCAGCCTGCTAGCGGGAGGGGCTTCGAACACCGGGGAGCTGTTTTTT. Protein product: CASSLLAGGASNTGELFF. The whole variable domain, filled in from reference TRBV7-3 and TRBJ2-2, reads GAGVSQTPSNKVTEKGKYVELRCDPISGHTALYWYRQSLGQGPEFLIYFQGTGAADDSGLPNDRFFAVRPEGSVSTLKIQRTERGDSAVYLCASSLLAGGASNTGELFFGEGSRLTVL.

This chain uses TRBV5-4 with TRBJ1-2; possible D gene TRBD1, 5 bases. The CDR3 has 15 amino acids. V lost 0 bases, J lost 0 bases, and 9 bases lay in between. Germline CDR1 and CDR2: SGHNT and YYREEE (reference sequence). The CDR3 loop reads CASSLEQAPNYGYTF. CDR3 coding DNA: TGTGCCAGCAGCTTGGAACAGGCCCCTAACTATGGCTACACCTTC.

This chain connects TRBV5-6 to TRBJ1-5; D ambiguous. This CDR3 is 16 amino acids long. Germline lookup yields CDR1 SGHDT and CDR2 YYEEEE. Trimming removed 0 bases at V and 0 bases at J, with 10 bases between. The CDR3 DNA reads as TGTGCCAGCAGCTTGGCCGGGTCAGATAGCAATCAGCCCCAGCATTTT. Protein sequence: CASSLAGSDSNQPQHF.

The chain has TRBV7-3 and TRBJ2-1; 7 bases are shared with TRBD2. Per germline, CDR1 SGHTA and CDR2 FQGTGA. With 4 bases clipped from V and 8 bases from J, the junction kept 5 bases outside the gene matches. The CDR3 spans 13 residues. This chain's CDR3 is CASSSSGADEQFF. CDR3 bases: TGTGCCAGCAGCTCGAGCGGGGCTGATGAGCAGTTCTTC.

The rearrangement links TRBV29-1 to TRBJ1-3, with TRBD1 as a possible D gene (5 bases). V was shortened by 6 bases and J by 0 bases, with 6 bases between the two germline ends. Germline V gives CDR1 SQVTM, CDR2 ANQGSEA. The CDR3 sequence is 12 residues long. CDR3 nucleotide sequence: TGCAGCGTACAGGACTCTGGAAACACCATATATTTT. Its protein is CSVQDSGNTIYF. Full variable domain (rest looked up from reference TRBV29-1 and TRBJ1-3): SAVISQKPSRDICQRGTSLTIQCQVDSQVTMMFWYRQQPGQSLTLIATANQGSEATYESGFVIDKFPISRPNLTFSTLTVSNMSPEDSSIYLCSVQDSGNTIYFGEGSWLTVV.

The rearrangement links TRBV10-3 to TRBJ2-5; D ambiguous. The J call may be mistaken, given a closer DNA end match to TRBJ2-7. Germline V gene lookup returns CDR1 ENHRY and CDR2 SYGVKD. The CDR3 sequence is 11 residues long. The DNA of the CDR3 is TGTGCCATCAGTGCCCGCGACGAGCAGTACTTC. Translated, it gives CAISARDEQYF.

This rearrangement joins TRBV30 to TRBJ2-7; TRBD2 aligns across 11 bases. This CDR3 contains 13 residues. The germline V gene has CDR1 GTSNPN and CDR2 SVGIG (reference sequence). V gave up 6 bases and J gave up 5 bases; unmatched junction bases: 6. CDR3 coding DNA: TGTGCCTGTAGACTAGCGGGAAGGAACGAGCAGTACTTC. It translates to CACRLAGRNEQYF.

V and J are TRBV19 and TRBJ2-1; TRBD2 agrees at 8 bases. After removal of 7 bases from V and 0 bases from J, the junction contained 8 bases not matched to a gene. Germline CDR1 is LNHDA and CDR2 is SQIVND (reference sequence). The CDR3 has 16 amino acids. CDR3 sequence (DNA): TGTGCCAGTAAGCCCCCGGGGACTAGCTCCTACAATGAGCAGTTCTTC. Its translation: CASKPPGTSSYNEQFF.

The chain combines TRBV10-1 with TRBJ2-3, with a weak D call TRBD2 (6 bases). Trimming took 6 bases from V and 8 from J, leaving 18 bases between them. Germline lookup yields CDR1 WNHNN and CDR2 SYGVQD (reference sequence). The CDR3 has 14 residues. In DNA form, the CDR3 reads TGCGCCAGCAGCCTGACTAGTCCATGGGGTACGCAGTATTTT. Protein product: CASSLTSPWGTQYF.

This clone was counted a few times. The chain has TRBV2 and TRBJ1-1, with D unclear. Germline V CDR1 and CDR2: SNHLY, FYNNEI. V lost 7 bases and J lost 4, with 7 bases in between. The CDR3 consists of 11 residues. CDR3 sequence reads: CASKMVTEAFF. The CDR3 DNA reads TGTGCCAGCAAGATGGTCACTGAAGCTTTCTTT.

The CDR3 is CASRGDRGGPEKLFF. As DNA, the CDR3 is TGTGCCAGCAGAGGGGACAGGGGGGGTCCCGAAAAACTGTTTTTT. The chain is built from TRBV6-1 and TRBJ1-4; TRBD1 agrees at 11 bases. Germline assignment: CDR1 MNHNS and CDR2 SASEGT. This CDR3 region has 15 residues. J lost 8 bases, V lost 6 bases, and 8 bases had no gene match.